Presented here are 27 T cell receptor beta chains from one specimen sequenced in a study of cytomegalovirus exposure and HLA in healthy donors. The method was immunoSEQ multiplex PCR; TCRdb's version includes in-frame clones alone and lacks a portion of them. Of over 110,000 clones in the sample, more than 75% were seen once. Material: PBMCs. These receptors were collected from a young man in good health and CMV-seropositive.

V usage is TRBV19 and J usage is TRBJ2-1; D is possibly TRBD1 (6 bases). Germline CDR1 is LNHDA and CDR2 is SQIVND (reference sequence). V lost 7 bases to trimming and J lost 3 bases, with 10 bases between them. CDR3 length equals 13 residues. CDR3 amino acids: CASNTGFYNEQFF. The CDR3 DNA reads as TGTGCCAGTAATACAGGGTTCTACAATGAGCAGTTCTTC.

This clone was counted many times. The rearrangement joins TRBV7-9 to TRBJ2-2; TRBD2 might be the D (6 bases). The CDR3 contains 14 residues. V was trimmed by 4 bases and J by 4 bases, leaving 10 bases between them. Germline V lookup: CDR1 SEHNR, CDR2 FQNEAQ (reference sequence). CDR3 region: CASSWDSSTGELFF. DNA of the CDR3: TGTGCCAGCAGCTGGGACTCGAGCACCGGGGAGCTGTTTTTT.

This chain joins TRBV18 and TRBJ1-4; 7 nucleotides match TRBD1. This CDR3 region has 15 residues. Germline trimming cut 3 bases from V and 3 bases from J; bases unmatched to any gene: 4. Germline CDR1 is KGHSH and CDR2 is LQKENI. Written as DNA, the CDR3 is TGTGCCAGCTCACCGGACAGGAGACCTAATGAAAAACTGTTTTTT. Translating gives CASSPDRRPNEKLFF.

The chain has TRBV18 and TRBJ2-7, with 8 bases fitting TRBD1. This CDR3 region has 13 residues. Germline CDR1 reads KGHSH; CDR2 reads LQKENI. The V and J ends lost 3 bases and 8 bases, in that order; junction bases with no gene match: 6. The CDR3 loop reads CASSPDTGGKQYF. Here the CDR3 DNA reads TGTGCCAGCTCACCGGATACAGGGGGAAAGCAGTACTTC.

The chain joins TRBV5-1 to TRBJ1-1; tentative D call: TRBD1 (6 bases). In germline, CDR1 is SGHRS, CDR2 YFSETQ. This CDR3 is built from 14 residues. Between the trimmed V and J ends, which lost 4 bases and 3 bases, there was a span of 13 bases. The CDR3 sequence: CASSGNRVDTEAFF. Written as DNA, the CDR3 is TGCGCCAGCAGCGGGAACAGGGTTGACACTGAAGCTTTCTTT. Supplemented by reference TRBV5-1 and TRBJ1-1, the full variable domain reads KAGVTQTPRYLIKTRGQQVTLSCSPISGHRSVSWYQQTPGQGLQFLFEYFSETQRNKGNFPGRFSGRQFSNSRSEMNVSTLELGDSALYLCASSGNRVDTEAFFGQGTRLTVV.

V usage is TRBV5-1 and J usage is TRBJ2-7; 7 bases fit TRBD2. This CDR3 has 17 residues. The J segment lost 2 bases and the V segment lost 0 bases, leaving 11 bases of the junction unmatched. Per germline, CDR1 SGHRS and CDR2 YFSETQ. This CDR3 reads CASSLGQEGRGPYEQYF. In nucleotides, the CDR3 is TGCGCCAGCAGCTTGGGGCAAGAGGGGAGGGGTCCCTACGAGCAGTACTTC.

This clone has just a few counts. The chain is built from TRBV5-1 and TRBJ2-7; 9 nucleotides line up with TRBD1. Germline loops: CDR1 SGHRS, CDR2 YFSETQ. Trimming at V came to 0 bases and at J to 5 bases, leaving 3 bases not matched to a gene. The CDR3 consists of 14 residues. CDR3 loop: CASSLGGQGNEQYF. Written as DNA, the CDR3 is TGCGCCAGCAGCTTGGGGGGACAGGGCAACGAGCAGTACTTC.

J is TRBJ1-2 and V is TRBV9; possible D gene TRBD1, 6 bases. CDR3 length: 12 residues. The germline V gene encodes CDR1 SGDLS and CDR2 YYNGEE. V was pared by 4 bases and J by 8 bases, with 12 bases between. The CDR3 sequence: CASSTQGLGYTF. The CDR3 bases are TGTGCCAGCAGCACACAGGGATTGGGCTACACCTTC.

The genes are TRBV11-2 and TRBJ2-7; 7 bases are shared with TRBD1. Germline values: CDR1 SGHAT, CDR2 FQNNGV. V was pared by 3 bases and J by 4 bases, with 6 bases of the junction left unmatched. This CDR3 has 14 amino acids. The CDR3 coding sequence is TGTGCCAGCAGCTTTGGCAGGGGGACGTACGAGCAGTACTTC. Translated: CASSFGRGTYEQYF.

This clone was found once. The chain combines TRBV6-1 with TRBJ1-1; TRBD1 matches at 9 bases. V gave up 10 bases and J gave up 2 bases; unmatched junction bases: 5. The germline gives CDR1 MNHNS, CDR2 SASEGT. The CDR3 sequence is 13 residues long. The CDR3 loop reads CATSDRGNTEAFF. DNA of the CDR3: TGTGCCACATCGGACAGGGGAAACACTGAAGCTTTCTTT.

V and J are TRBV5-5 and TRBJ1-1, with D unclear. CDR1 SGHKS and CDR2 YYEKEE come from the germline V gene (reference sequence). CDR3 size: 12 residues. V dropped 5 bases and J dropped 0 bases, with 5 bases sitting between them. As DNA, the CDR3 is TGTGCCAGCAGACAGATGAACACTGAAGCTTTCTTT. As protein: CASRQMNTEAFF.

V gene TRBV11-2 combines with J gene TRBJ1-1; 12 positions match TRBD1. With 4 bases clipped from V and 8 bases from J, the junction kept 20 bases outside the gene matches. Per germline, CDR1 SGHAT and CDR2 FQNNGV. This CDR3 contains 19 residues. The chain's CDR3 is CASSSSFLTGTGGEGEAFF. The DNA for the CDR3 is TGTGCCAGCAGCTCCAGTTTCCTAACCGGGACAGGGGGCGAGGGGGAAGCTTTCTTT.

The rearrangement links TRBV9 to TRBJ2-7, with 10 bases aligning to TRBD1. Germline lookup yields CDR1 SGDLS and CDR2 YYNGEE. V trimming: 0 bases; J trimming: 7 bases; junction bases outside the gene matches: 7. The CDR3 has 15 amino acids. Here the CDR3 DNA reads TGTGCCAGCAGCGTAGGAACCGGGACAGGGGTTGAGCAGTACTTC. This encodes CASSVGTGTGVEQYF.

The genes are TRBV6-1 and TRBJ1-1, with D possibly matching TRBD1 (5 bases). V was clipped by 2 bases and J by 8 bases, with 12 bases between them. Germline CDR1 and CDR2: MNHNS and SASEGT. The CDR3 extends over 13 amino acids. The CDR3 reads CASSEWVRTEAFF. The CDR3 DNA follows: TGTGCCAGCAGTGAATGGGTCAGGACAGAAGCTTTCTTT.

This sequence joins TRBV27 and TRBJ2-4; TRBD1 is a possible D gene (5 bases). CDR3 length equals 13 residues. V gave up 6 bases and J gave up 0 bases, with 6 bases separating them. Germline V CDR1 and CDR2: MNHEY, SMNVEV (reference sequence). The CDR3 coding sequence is TGTGCCAGCAGAGGGGTAGCCAAAAACATTCAGTACTTC. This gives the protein CASRGVAKNIQYF.

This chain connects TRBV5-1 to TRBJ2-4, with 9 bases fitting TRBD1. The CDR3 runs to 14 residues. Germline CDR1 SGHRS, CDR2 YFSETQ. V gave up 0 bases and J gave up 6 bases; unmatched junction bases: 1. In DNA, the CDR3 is TGCGCCAGCAGCTTGGCGGGACAGGGAAACATTCAGTACTTC. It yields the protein CASSLAGQGNIQYF. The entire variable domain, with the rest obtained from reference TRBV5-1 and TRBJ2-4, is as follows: KAGVTQTPRYLIKTRGQQVTLSCSPISGHRSVSWYQQTPGQGLQFLFEYFSETQRNKGNFPGRFSGRQFSNSRSEMNVSTLELGDSALYLCASSLAGQGNIQYFGAGTRLSVL.

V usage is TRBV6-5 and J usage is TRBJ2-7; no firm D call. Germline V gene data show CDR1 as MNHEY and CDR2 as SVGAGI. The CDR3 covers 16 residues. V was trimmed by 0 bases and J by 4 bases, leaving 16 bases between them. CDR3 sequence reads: CASSYSTIGLRYEQYF. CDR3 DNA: TGTGCCAGCAGTTACTCGACAATTGGGCTTCGTTACGAGCAGTACTTC.

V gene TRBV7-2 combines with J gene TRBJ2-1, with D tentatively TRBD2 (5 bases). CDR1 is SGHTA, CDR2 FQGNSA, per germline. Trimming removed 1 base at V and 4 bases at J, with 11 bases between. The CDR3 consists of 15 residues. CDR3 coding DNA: TGTGCCAGCAGCTTAGAGGGAGCGTCGTACAATGAGCAGTTCTTC. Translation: CASSLEGASYNEQFF.

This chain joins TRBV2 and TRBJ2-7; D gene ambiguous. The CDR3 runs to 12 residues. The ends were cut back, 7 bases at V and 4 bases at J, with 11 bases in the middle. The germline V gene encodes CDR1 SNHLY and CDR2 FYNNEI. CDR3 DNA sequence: TGTGCCAGCACTATCCCGGGTTACGAGCAGTACTTC. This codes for CASTIPGYEQYF.

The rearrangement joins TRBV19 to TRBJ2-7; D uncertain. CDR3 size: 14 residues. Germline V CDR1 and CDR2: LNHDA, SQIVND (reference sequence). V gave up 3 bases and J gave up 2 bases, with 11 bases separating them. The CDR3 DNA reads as TGTGCCAGTAGTATTGGAAACAGTCCCTACGAGCAGTACTTC. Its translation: CASSIGNSPYEQYF.

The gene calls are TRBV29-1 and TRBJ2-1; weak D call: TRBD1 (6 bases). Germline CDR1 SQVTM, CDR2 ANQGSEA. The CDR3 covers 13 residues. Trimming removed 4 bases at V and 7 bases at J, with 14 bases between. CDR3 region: CSVGGPGLNEQFF. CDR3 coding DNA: TGCAGCGTTGGGGGGCCGGGCCTAAATGAGCAGTTCTTC.

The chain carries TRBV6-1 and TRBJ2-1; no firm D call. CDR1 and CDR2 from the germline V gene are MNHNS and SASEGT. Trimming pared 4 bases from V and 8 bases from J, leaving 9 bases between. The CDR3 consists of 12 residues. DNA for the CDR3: TGTGCCAGCAGTGTACCAGTCTATGAGCAGTTCTTC. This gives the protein CASSVPVYEQFF.

The CDR3 here is CASSSTGGKTEAFF. In DNA, the CDR3 is TGTGCCAGCAGTTCTACAGGGGGCAAGACTGAAGCTTTCTTT. J is TRBJ1-1 and V is TRBV27, with 9 bases that match TRBD1. Germline CDR1 MNHEY, CDR2 SMNVEV (reference sequence). V shed 4 bases, J shed 5 bases, and the junction held 5 bases outside the gene matches. CDR3 length: 14 amino acids.

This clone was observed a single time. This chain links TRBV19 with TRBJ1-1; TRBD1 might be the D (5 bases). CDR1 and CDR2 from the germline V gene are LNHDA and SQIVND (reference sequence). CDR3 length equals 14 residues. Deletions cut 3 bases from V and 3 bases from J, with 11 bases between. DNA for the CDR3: TGTGCCAGTAGTATCCAATCAGGGTACACTGAAGCTTTCTTT. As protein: CASSIQSGYTEAFF.

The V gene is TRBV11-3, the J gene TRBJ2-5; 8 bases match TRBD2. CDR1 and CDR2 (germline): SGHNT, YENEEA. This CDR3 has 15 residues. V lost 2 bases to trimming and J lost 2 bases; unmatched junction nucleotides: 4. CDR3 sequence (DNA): TGTGCCAGCAGCTTACGTACTAGCGGACAAGAGACCCAGTACTTC. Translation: CASSLRTSGQETQYF.

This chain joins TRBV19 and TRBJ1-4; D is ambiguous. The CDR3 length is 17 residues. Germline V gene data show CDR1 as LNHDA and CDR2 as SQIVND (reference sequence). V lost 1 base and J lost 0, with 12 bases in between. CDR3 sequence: CASSIATDYSTNEKLFF. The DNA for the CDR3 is TGTGCCAGTAGTATAGCCACAGACTATTCAACTAATGAAAAACTGTTTTTT.

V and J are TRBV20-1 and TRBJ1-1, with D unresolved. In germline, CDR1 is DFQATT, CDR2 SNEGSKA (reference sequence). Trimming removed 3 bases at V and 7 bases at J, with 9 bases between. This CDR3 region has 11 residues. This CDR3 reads CSASPAGEAFF. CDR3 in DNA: TGCAGTGCTAGCCCCGCCGGTGAAGCTTTCTTT.